The source of this T cell receptor beta chain is a study of T-cell reconstitution after alpha-beta-depleted transplantation in children. Researchers prepared the TCRbeta library using unique molecular identifiers, the study reports. One entry per CDR3 protein results from TCRdb running MiXCR on the PCR reads. The sample carries 670,000 or so distinct CDR3 sequences, around 13% recorded once. Notes on the study in general: When one year had passed after transplant, most T-cell counts and diversity came from newly produced T cells. Reportedly, only several hundred clones from non-depleted graft cells drove alpha-beta T-cell counts at about two months. Surviving recipient cells, namely T cells and thymic progenitors, were the source of high day-60 TCRbeta diversity in some patients.

Germline assignment: CDR1 SGHRS and CDR2 YFSETQ. The junction had 7 bases not matched to a gene; V was cut back by 7 bases and J by 5 bases. The CDR3 is made up of 14 amino acids. This clonotype occurred many times. No antigen is known for it. The TCR originated in a girl aged 2 to 9 with congenital amegakaryocytic thrombocytopenia, due to receive a stem cell transplant. The J gene is TRBJ2-2, the V gene TRBV5-1; TRBD2 matches at 8 bases. Source: PBMCs, taken before TCRalphabeta/CD19-depleted stem cell transplant. CDR3 sequence: CASARAGGTGELFF. The CDR3 region has the DNA TGCGCCAGCGCAAGGGCGGGAGGAACCGGGGAGCTGTTTTTT.